A few counts support the clone carrying this T cell receptor (beta chain). This sample was taken from a study of blood T cell repertoires in COVID-19. Overall study: The study drew acute and convalescent COVID-19 samples from the United States, Italy and Spain.

Trimming took 0 bases from V and 8 from J; bases not matched to a gene: 6. From germline, CDR1 is MNHNY and CDR2 SVGAGI (reference sequence). CDR3 length equals 15 residues. Authors' methods: Using reference gene primer amplification, nucleated cell counts were estimated. The method was immunoSEQ multiplex PCR; TCRdb's version includes in-frame clones alone and lacks a portion of them. V and J calls and clone size are copied from that table; D and trimming were computed from the DNA. The sample carries about 70,000 clones, nearly 90% recorded once. The chain couples TRBV6-6 to TRBJ1-4; TRBD1 matches 7 bases. The receptor was derived from a man aged 55 to 70 with acute or convalescent COVID-19. The material sequenced was peripheral blood. The CDR3 region is CASSYSDRVGEKLFF. The CDR3, as DNA: TGTGCCAGCAGTTACTCCGACAGGGTGGGGGAAAAACTGTTTTTT.